This record concerns one T cell receptor (beta chain) sequence. Germline V gene data show CDR1 as MNHEY and CDR2 as SMNVEV (reference sequence). The ends were cut back, 5 bases at V and 4 bases at J, with 14 bases in the middle. This CDR3 comprises 14 residues. Genomic DNA of every subset was divided equally among multiple immunoSEQ plates. Profiling relied on immunoSEQ multiplex PCR, and the TCRdb table lists in-frame clones only, not all of them. The data hold about 1 million clones, with around 74% observed a single time. The data stem from a study of shared clonotypes between healthy human individuals.

The sequenced sample was memory CD4+ T cells sorted from blood. As for subset: CD45RA-negative fraction. This chain links TRBV27 with TRBJ1-1; a weak D match, TRBD1 (5 bases). This sequence originates from a young man in good health. CDR3 amino acids: CASSDRDPRTEAFF. CDR3 DNA sequence: TGTGCCAGCAGTGACCGGGACCCCCGCACTGAAGCTTTCTTT.